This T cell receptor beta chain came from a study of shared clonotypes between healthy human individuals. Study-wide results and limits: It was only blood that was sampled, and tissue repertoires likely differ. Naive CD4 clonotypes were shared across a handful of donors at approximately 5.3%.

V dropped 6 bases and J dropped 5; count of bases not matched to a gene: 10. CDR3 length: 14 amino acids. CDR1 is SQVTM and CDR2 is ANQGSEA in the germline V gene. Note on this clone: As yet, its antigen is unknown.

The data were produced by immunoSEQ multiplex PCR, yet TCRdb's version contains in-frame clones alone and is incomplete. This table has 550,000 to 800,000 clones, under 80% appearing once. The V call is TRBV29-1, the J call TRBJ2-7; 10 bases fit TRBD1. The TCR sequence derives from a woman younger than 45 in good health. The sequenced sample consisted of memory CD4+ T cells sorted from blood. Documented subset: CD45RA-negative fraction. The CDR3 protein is CSVGRQGAENEQYF. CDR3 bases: TGCAGCGTAGGGAGACAGGGGGCTGAAAACGAGCAGTACTTC.